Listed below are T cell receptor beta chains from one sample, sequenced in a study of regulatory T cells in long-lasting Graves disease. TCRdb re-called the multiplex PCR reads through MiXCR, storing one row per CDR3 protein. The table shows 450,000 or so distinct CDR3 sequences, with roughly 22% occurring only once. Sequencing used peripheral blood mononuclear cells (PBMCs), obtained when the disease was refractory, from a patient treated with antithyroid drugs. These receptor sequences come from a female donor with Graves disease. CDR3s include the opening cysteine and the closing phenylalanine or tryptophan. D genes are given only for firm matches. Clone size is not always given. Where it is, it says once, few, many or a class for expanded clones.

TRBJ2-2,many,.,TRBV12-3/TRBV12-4,CASSWWVRAAGELFF,TGTGCCAGCAGCTGGTGGGTGAGGGCGGCCGGGGAGCTGTTTTTT
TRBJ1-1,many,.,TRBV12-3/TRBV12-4,CASSLYSEETEAFF,TGTGCCAGCAGCCTCTATTCAGAAGAGACTGAAGCTTTCTTT
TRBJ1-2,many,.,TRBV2,CASRTVYGYTF,TGTGCCAGCAGGACAGTCTATGGCTACACCTTC
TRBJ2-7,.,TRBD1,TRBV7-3,CASSRTGVDEQYF,TGTGCCAGCAGCCGCACAGGGGTCGACGAGCAGTACTTC
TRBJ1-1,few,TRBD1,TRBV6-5,CASSSAGGKAFF,TGTGCCAGCAGTTCAGCAGGGGGTAAAGCTTTCTTT
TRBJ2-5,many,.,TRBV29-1,CSVTVGGETQYF,TGCAGCGTGACAGTAGGCGGAGAGACCCAGTACTTC
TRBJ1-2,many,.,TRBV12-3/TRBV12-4,CASSTGQLYGYTF,TGTGCCAGCAGCACCGGACAGCTCTATGGCTACACCTTC
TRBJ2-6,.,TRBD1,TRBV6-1,CASSYGTGLGANVLTF,TGTGCCAGCAGCTATGGGACAGGGTTAGGGGCCAACGTCCTGACTTTC
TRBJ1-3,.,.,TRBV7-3,CASSYRFTIYF,TGTGCCAGCAGCTACAGGTTCACCATATATTTT
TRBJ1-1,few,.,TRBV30,CAWSHPHRERTEAFF,TGTGCCTGGAGCCACCCTCACAGGGAGCGGACTGAAGCTTTCTTT
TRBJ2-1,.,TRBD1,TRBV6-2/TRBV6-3,CASSRHTGTENEQFF,TGTGCCAGCAGTCGCCACACCGGGACAGAGAATGAGCAGTTCTTC
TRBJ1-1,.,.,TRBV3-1,CASSQTGRYTEAFF,TGTGCCAGCAGCCAGACCGGTCGGTACACTGAAGCTTTCTTT
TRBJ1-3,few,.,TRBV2,CASTSGEGNTIYF,TGTGCCAGCACGTCAGGGGAAGGAAACACCATATATTTT
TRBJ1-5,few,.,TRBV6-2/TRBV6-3,CASSYSGWGSQPQHF,TGTGCCAGCAGTTACTCCGGTTGGGGGAGTCAGCCCCAGCATTTT
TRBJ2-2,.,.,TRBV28,CASSQVYTGELFF,TGTGCCAGCAGTCAGGTTTACACCGGGGAGCTGTTTTTT
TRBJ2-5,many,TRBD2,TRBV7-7,CASSLGVLAGQETQYF,TGTGCTAGCAGCTTAGGGGTCCTAGCGGGACAAGAGACCCAGTACTTC
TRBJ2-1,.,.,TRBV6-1,CASIDKGSLSYNEQFF,TGTGCCAGCATCGACAAGGGCAGCCTCTCCTACAATGAGCAGTTCTTC
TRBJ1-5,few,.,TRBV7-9,CASSQTGPNQPQHF,TGTGCCAGCAGCCAAACAGGCCCCAATCAGCCCCAGCATTTT
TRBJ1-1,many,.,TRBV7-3,CASSLTSNLGAYTEAFF,TGTGCCAGCAGCTTAACGTCGAATCTAGGGGCGTACACTGAAGCTTTCTTT
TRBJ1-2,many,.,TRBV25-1,CASSESRVNYGYTF,TGTGCCAGCAGTGAATCACGCGTTAACTATGGCTACACCTTC